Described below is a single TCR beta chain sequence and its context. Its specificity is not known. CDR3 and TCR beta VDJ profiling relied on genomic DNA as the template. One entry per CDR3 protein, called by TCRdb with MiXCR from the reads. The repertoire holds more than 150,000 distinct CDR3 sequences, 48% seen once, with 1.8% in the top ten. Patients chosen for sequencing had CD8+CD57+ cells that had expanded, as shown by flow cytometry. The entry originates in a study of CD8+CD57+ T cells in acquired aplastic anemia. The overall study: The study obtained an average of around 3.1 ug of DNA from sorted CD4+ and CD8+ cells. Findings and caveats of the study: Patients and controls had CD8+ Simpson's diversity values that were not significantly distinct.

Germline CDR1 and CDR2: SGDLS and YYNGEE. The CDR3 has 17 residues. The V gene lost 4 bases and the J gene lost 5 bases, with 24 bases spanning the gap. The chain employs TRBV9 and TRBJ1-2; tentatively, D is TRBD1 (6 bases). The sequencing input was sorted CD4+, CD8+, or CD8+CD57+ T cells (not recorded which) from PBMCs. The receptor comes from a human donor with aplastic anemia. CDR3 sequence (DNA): TGTGCCAGCAGCCCCCCGTACAATCGACAGGTGACTTATGGCTACACCTTC. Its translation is CASSPPYNRQVTYGYTF. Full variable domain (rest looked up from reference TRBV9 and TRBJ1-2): DSGVTQTPKHLITATGQRVTLRCSPRSGDLSVYWYQQSLDQGLQFLIQYYNGEERAKGNILERFSAQQFPDLHSELNLSSLELGDSALYFCASSPPYNRQVTYGYTFGSGTRLTVV.